This T cell receptor (beta chain) was sequenced for a study of cytomegalovirus exposure and HLA in healthy donors. The CDR3 is 15 residues long. The germline V gene encodes CDR1 LNHDA and CDR2 SQIVND (reference sequence). The PCR contained 60 Vbeta and 13 Jbeta primers. The protocol was immunoSEQ multiplex PCR, while the TCRdb copy is restricted to in-frame clones and leaves out a portion. The table records about 90,000 clones, roughly 60% of them present only once. J is TRBJ2-5 and V is TRBV19, with 9 nucleotides matching TRBD1. TRBJ2-7 explains the end of the DNA better; the J call may be wrong. The sequencing sample was made of PBMCs. The receptor comes from a woman aged 25-40 years in good health and CMV-seropositive. The DNA for the CDR3 is TGTGCCAGTAGTAAACAGGGGGCCGGGTCCTACGAGCAGTACTTC. The encoded protein is CASSKQGAGSYEQYF.